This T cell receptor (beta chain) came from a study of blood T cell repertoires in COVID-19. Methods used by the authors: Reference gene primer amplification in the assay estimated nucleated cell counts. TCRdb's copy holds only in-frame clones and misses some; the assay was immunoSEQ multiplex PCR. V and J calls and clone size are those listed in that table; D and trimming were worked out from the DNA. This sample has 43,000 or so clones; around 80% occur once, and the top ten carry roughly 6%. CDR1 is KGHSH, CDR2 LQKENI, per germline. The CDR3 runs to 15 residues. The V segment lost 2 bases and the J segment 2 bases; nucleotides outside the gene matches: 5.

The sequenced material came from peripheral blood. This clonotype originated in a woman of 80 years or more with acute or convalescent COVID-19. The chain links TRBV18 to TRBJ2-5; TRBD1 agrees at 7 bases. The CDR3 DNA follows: TGTGCCAGCTCACCATCACAGGGGCGGCAAGAGACCCAGTACTTC. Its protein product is CASSPSQGRQETQYF.